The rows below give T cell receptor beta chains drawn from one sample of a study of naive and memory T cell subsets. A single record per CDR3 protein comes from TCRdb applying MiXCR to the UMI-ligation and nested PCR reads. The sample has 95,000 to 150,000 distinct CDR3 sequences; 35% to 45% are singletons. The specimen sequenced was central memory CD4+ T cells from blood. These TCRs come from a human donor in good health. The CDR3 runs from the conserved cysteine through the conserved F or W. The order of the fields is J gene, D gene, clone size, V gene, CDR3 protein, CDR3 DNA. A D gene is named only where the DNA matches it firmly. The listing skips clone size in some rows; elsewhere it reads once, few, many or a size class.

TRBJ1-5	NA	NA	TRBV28	CASRGSGGNQPQHF	TGTGCCAGCAGGGGGTCTGGGGGCAATCAGCCCCAGCATTTT
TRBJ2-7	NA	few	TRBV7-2	CASSDRYQQYF	TGTGCCAGCAGCGACAGGTACCAGCAGTACTTC
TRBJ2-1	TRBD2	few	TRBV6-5	CASKPGRSSYNEQFF	TGTGCCAGCAAGCCCGGGAGGAGCTCCTACAATGAGCAGTTCTTC
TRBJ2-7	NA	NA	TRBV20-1	CSARDSSNYEQYF	TGCAGTGCTAGAGATTCTAGCAACTACGAGCAGTACTTC
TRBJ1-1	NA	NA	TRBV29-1	CSVERGGWTEAFF	TGCAGCGTTGAACGGGGGGGGTGGACTGAAGCTTTCTTT
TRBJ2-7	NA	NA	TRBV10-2	CASSSGNSYEQYF	TGCGCCAGCAGTTCAGGGAACTCCTACGAGCAGTACTTC
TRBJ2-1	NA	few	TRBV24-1	CATSGGRTYNEQFF	TGTGCCACCAGTGGCGGTCGAACCTACAATGAGCAGTTCTTC
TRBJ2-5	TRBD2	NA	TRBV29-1	CSVLAGGKTQYF	TGCAGCGTTCTAGCGGGAGGGAAGACCCAGTACTTC
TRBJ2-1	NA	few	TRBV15	CATSRERGASLNEQFF	TGTGCCACCAGCAGAGAGCGAGGGGCCAGTTTGAATGAGCAGTTCTTC
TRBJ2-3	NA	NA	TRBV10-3	CAIKSGSNTDTQYF	TGTGCCATCAAATCCGGGAGCAACACAGATACGCAGTATTTT
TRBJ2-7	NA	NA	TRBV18	CASSAQGAGLEQYF	TGTGCCAGCTCAGCCCAGGGTGCAGGGCTGGAGCAGTACTTC
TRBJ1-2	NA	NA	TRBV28	CASSPEVNYGYTF	TGTGCCAGCAGCCCGGAGGTTAACTATGGCTACACCTTC
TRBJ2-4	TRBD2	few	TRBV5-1	CASSLAAGIVKNIQYF	TGCGCCAGCAGCTTGGCAGCGGGAATCGTCAAAAACATTCAGTACTTC
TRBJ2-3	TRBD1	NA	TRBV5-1	CASSASPGQSSDTQYF	TGCGCCAGCAGCGCGTCCCCGGGACAGTCGTCAGATACGCAGTATTTT
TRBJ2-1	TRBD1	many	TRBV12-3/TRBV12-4	CASSDRGPYNEQFF	TGTGCCAGCAGTGACAGGGGGCCCTACAATGAGCAGTTCTTC
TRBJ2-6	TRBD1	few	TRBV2	CARGRRDRGSGANVLTF	TGTGCCAGGGGGCGGAGGGACAGGGGCTCTGGGGCCAACGTCCTGACTTTC
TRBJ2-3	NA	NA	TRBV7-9	CASSPGPPDDTQYF	TGTGCCAGCAGCCCCGGGCCGCCCGATGATACGCAGTATTTT
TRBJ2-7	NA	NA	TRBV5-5	CASSLVGGMTTYEQYF	TGTGCCAGCAGCTTGGTTGGGGGAATGACGACCTACGAGCAGTACTTC
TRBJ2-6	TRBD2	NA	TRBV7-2	CASSFTQSGGSGANVLTF	TGTGCCAGCAGCTTCACCCAATCCGGGGGGTCTGGGGCCAACGTCCTGACTTTC
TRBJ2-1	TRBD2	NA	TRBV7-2	CASSRGLAGDEQFF	TGTGCCAGCAGCAGAGGACTAGCGGGAGATGAGCAGTTCTTC
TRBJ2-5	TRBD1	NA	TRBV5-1	CASSSRGQGRETQYF	TGCGCCAGCAGCTCTCGAGGACAGGGGAGGGAGACCCAGTACTTC
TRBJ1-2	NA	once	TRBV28	CASSSDSYYGYTF	TGTGCCAGCAGTTCCGACAGCTACTATGGCTACACCTTC
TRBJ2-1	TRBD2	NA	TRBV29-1	CSVGGSGSSGWQFF	TGCAGCGTTGGAGGTAGCGGGAGCTCGGGTTGGCAGTTCTTC
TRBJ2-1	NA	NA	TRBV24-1	CATSVGTPSYNEQFF	TGTGCCACCAGTGTAGGGACCCCCTCCTACAATGAGCAGTTCTTC
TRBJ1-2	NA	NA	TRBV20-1	CSARDARGWVPYGYTF	TGCAGTGCTAGAGATGCCAGGGGTTGGGTCCCCTATGGCTACACCTTC
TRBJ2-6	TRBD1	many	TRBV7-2	CASSLSSLGTGFRSGANVLTF	TGTGCCAGCAGCTTAAGCTCCCTTGGGACAGGTTTTAGATCTGGGGCCAACGTCCTGACTTTC
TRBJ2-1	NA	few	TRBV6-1	CATGWPAEGSYNEQFF	TGTGCCACCGGTTGGCCGGCCGAAGGCTCCTACAATGAGCAGTTCTTC
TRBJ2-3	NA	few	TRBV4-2	CASSQASLESTDTQYF	TGTGCCAGCAGCCAAGCCTCCCTGGAAAGCACAGATACGCAGTATTTT
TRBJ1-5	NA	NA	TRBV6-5	CASTIGEGQPQHF	TGTGCCAGCACTATAGGGGAGGGACAGCCCCAGCATTTT
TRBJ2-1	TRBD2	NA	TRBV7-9	CASSLAASGILNEQFF	TGTGCCAGCAGCTTAGCCGCTAGCGGAATTCTTAATGAGCAGTTCTTC
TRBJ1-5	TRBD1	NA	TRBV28	CASSLRRQGGPQHF	TGTGCCAGCAGTTTACGTCGACAGGGCGGGCCCCAGCATTTT
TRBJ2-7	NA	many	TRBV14	CASSARQSSYEQYF	TGTGCCAGCAGCGCAAGACAGAGCTCCTACGAGCAGTACTTC
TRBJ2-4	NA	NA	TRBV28	CASTQSRTMAKNIQYF	TGTGCCAGCACCCAAAGTAGGACAATGGCCAAAAACATTCAGTACTTC
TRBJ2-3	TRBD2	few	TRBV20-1	CSASVPGGPSTDTQYF	TGCAGTGCTAGTGTCCCGGGAGGGCCTAGCACAGATACGCAGTATTTT
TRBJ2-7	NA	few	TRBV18	CASSQAGTYEQYF	TGTGCCAGCTCACAGGCGGGGACCTACGAGCAGTACTTC
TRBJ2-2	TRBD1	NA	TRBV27	CASSRAMRQGATGELFF	TGTGCCAGCAGTAGGGCGATGAGACAGGGGGCCACCGGGGAGCTGTTTTTT
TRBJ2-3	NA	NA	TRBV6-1	CASSEYTGQLNTQYF	TGTGCCAGCAGTGAGTATACAGGGCAGTTGAATACGCAGTATTTT
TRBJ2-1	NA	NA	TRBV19	CASSISRVINEQFF	TGTGCCAGTAGTATCAGCAGGGTTATCAATGAGCAGTTCTTC
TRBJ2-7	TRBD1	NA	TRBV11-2	CASSLENRGSEQYF	TGTGCCAGCAGCTTAGAAAACAGGGGAAGCGAGCAGTACTTC
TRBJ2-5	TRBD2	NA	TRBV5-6	CASSLERGGEETQYF	TGTGCCAGCAGCTTGGAGCGGGGAGGAGAGGAGACCCAGTACTTC